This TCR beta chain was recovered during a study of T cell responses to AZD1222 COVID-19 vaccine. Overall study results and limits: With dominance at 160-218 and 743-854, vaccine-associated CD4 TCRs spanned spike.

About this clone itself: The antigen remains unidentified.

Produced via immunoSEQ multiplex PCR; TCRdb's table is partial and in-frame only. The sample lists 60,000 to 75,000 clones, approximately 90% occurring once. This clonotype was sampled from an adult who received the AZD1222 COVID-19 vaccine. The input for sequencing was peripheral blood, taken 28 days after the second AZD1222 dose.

The chain's CDR3 is CASSLARARPEAFF. CDR3 sequence (DNA): TGTGCCAGCAGCTTAGCACGGGCGCGTCCTGAAGCTTTCTTT. The rearrangement uses TRBV11-1 and TRBJ1-1; D is uncertain. Germline assignment: CDR1 SGHAT and CDR2 FQDESV (reference sequence). The CDR3 has 14 residues. V was trimmed by 0 bases and J by 6 bases, leaving 11 bases between them.